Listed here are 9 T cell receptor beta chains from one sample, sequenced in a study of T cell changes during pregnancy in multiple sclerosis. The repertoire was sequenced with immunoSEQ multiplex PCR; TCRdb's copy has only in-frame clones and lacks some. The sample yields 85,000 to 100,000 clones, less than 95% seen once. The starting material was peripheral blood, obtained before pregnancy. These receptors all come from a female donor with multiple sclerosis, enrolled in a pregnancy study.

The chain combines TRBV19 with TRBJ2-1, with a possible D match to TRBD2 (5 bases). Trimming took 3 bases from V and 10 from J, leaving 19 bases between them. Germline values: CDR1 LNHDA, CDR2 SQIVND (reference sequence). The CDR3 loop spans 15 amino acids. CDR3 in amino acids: CASSILQSGLGEQFF. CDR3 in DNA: TGTGCCAGTAGTATTCTTCAATCGGGGTTGGGGGAGCAGTTCTTC.

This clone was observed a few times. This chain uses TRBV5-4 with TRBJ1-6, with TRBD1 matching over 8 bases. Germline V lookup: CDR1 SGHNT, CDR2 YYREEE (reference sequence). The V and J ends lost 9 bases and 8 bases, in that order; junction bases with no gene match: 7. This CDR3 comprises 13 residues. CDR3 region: CANGQGGHSPLHF. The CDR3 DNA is TGTGCCAACGGACAGGGAGGGCATTCACCCCTCCACTTT.

Written as DNA, the CDR3 is TGTGCCAGCAGCCAAGATATCTGGGCTGGTGGGGCCAACGTCCTGACTTTC. It translates to CASSQDIWAGGANVLTF. The J gene is TRBJ2-6, the V gene TRBV14; no clear D. The CDR3 contains 17 residues. The germline V gene has CDR1 SGHDN and CDR2 FVKESK. V dropped 0 bases and J dropped 3 bases, with 12 bases sitting between them.

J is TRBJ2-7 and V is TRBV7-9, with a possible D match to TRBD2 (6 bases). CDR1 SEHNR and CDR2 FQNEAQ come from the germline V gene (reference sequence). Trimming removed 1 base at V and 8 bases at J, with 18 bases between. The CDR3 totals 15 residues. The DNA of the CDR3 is TGTGCCAGCAGCTTAGAAATTGGGGAGGCAGGAAAGCAGTACTTC. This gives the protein CASSLEIGEAGKQYF. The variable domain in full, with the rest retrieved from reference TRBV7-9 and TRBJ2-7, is DTGVSQNPRHKITKRGQNVTFRCDPISEHNRLYWYRQTLGQGPEFLTYFQNEAQLEKSRLLSDRFSAERPKGSFSTLEIQRTEQGDSAMYLCASSLEIGEAGKQYFGPGTRLTVT.

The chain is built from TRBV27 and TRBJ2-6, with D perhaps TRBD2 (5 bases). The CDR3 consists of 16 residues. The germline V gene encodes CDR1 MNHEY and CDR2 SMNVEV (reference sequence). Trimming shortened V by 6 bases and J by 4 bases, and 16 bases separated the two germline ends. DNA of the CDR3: TGTGCCAGCAGGGGGTTAGCGTCTGGAGGGGCCAACGTCCTGACTTTC. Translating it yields CASRGLASGGANVLTF.

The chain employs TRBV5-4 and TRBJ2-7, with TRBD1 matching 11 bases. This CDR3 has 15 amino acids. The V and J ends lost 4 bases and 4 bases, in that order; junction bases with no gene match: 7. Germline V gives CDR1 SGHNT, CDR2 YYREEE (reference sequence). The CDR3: CASSLSGTGGYEQYF. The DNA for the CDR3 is TGTGCCAGCAGCCTGAGCGGGACAGGGGGGTACGAGCAGTACTTC.

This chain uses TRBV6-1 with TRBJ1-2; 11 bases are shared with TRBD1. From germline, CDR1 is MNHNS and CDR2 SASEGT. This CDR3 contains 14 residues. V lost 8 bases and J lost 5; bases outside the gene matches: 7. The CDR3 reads CASALGDRGYGYTF. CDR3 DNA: TGTGCCAGCGCGCTGGGGGACAGGGGGTATGGCTACACCTTC.

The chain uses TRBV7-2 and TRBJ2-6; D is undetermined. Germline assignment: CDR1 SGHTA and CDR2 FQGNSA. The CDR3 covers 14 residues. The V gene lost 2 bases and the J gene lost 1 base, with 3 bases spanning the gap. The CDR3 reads CASSLTSGANVLTF. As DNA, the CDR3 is TGTGCCAGCAGCTTAACTTCTGGGGCCAACGTCCTGACTTTC.

CDR3 nucleotide sequence: TGCGCCAGCCGAGGAGAGTTGGGGCCTCAGGGTGAAAAACTGTTTTTT. It yields the protein CASRGELGPQGEKLFF. V and J are TRBV5-1 and TRBJ1-4; tentative D call: TRBD1 (5 bases). V was shortened by 7 bases and J by 7 bases, with 23 bases between the two germline ends. This CDR3 is built from 16 residues. Germline CDR1 and CDR2: SGHRS and YFSETQ.